This passage covers 27 T cell receptor beta chains from one sample sequenced in a study of blood T cell repertoires in COVID-19. Here immunoSEQ multiplex PCR was the method, and the copy in TCRdb shows in-frame clones only, minus some. The data show more than 15,000 clones, approximately 90% seen once. Material for sequencing was peripheral blood. These receptors all come from a human donor in a cohort sampled during active COVID-19.

This chain uses TRBV28 with TRBJ1-5; a possible D gene is TRBD1 (5 bases). V was cut by 6 bases and J by 1 base, with 10 bases left in between. Germline CDR1 and CDR2: MDHEN and SYDVKM. CDR3 length equals 14 residues. CDR3 in DNA: TGTGCCAGCAGCCCGGGGGGGAGCAATCAGCCCCAGCATTTT. Residues: CASSPGGSNQPQHF. Looking up the rest from reference TRBV28 and TRBJ1-5 gives the full variable domain: DVKVTQSSRYLVKRTGEKVFLECVQDMDHENMFWYRQDPGLGLRLIYFSYDVKMKEKGDIPEGYSVSREKKERFSLILESASTNQTSMYLCASSPGGSNQPQHFGDGTRLSIL.

The chain uses TRBV5-4 and TRBJ2-5, with D hard to call. Germline V gene sequence: CDR1 SGHNT, CDR2 YYREEE (reference sequence). V was cut by 5 bases and J by 2 bases, with 4 bases left in between. The CDR3 is 11 amino acids. CDR3 amino acids: CASSSQETQYF. Here the CDR3 DNA reads TGTGCCAGCAGTTCACAAGAGACCCAGTACTTC.

The V and J genes are TRBV3-1 (or the pseudogene TRBV3-2) and TRBJ1-3; D may be TRBD1 (5 bases). CDR3 length: 13 amino acids. V dropped 4 bases and J dropped 4 bases, with 8 bases sitting between them. CDR1 and CDR2 from the germline V gene are LGHDT and YNNKEL (reference sequence). This chain's CDR3 is CASSLGRGNTIYF. DNA for the CDR3: TGTGCCAGCAGCCTGGGGCGGGGAAACACCATATATTTT.

The V gene is TRBV9, the J gene TRBJ2-1; 8 nucleotides agree with TRBD1. This CDR3 has 16 residues. Germline V lookup: CDR1 SGDLS, CDR2 YYNGEE. J lost 1 base, V lost 4 bases, and 7 bases had no gene match. The CDR3 coding sequence is TGTGCCAGCAGCCCTCGACAGGGGCGGTCCTACAATGAGCAGTTCTTC. Protein sequence: CASSPRQGRSYNEQFF.

V and J are TRBV5-3 and TRBJ2-3, with 8 positions matching TRBD2. TRBV5-3 is known as an ORF, though its function is uncertain. Trimming at V came to 9 bases and at J to 0 bases, leaving 15 bases not matched to a gene. CDR3 size: 17 residues. In nucleotides, the CDR3 is TGTGCCACCGAGGCGGGAGGAATCGGGACTAGCACAGATACGCAGTATTTT. Its protein is CATEAGGIGTSTDTQYF.

V is TRBV5-8 and J is TRBJ1-2, with a tentative D call TRBD1 (5 bases). This CDR3 comprises 14 residues. Trimming removed 3 bases from V and 8 bases from J, with 17 bases in between. Germline V lookup: CDR1 SGHTS, CDR2 YDEGEE. The CDR3 nucleotides are TGTGCCAGCAGCTCCCCACACGGGGGGAGCGGCTACACCTTC. Translation: CASSSPHGGSGYTF.

V usage is TRBV5-1 and J usage is TRBJ2-5, with TRBD1 as a possible D gene (8 bases). V lost 6 bases and J 0 bases, leaving 18 bases between the germline ends. The length of the CDR3 is 16 residues. Germline CDR1 reads SGHRS; CDR2 reads YFSETQ. The CDR3 bases are TGCGCCAGCACCAGCGGGACAGGAGGGTACCAAGAGACCCAGTACTTC. It specifies CASTSGTGGYQETQYF.

The chain recombines TRBV2 with TRBJ2-3, with TRBD1 matching 7 bases. Germline assignment: CDR1 SNHLY and CDR2 FYNNEI. The CDR3 is made up of 14 amino acids. Losses at the gene ends were 7 bases for V and 0 bases for J; bases not matched to a gene: 4. CDR3 amino acids: CASTEDRSTDTQYF. The CDR3 nucleotides are TGTGCCAGCACCGAGGACAGGAGCACAGATACGCAGTATTTT.

The rearrangement links TRBV9 to TRBJ2-4, with TRBD2 matching 7 bases. The CDR3 extends over 14 amino acids. With V trimmed by 4 bases and J by 5 bases, 6 bases remained unmatched. The germline V gene encodes CDR1 SGDLS and CDR2 YYNGEE. CDR3 bases: TGTGCCAGCAGCCCCTTCAGCGGGGAAAACATTCAGTACTTC. It yields the protein CASSPFSGENIQYF.

This clone showed up just a few times. The chain recombines TRBV5-6 with TRBJ2-7; tentative D call: TRBD1 (6 bases). CDR1 is SGHDT, CDR2 YYEEEE, per germline. V dropped 5 bases and J dropped 6 bases, with 24 bases sitting between them. This CDR3 spans 16 amino acids. CDR3 loop: CASRTLSAGAAGEQYF. The CDR3 nucleotides are TGTGCCAGCAGGACTCTTTCAGCAGGGGCGGCTGGCGAGCAGTACTTC.

CDR3 nucleotides: TGTGCCAGCAGCCCAGGGGGCGGCAATCAGCCCCAGCATTTT. It encodes CASSPGGGNQPQHF. V and J are TRBV9 and TRBJ1-5; 8 bases align to TRBD1. The J segment lost 2 bases and the V segment lost 4 bases, leaving 2 bases of the junction unmatched. The CDR3 spans 14 residues. Looked up from germline, CDR1 is SGDLS and CDR2 is YYNGEE.

The CDR3 nucleotides read TGTGCCAGTAGTATTCCAGGGTCTGGAAACACCATATATTTT. It is translated as CASSIPGSGNTIYF. The rearrangement uses TRBV19 and TRBJ1-3; tentatively, D is TRBD1 (5 bases). Trimming removed 3 bases at V and 1 base at J, with 7 bases between. Germline V lookup: CDR1 LNHDA, CDR2 SQIVND (reference sequence). The CDR3 runs to 14 residues.

The rearrangement links TRBV14 to TRBJ2-5; 9 bases are a match to TRBD1. The CDR3 extends over 16 amino acids. The J segment lost 2 bases and the V segment lost 4 bases, leaving 8 bases of the junction unmatched. In germline, CDR1 is SGHDN, CDR2 FVKESK. CDR3 nucleotide sequence: TGTGCCAGCAGCCCTACAGGGGGCTCATGGCAAGAGACCCAGTACTTC. Protein product: CASSPTGGSWQETQYF.

The chain has TRBV19 and TRBJ2-7, with D possibly being TRBD2 (7 bases). This CDR3 is built from 13 residues. Germline V lookup: CDR1 LNHDA, CDR2 SQIVND (reference sequence). V was cut by 5 bases and J by 6 bases, with 14 bases left in between. In nucleotides, the CDR3 is TGTGCCAGTAGTCGGGGGGCTTTCGTCGAGCAGTACTTC. Translating gives CASSRGAFVEQYF.

The J gene is TRBJ2-7, the V gene TRBV13; 8 positions agree with TRBD1. Germline CDR1 PRHDT, CDR2 FYEKMQ (reference sequence). Trimming took 5 bases from V and 9 from J; bases not matched to a gene: 18. CDR3 length: 16 residues. The CDR3, as DNA: TGTGCCAGCAGCCCCCTCTTACAGGGGGTTCCCCTCGGGCAGTACTTC. Translating gives CASSPLLQGVPLGQYF.

The CDR3 DNA is TGTGCCAGCAGGGGACAGGGAAGGACTGAAGCTTTCTTT. Its protein product is CASRGQGRTEAFF. The V gene is TRBV28, the J gene TRBJ1-1; 9 bases match TRBD1. CDR3 length equals 13 residues. The germline V gene has CDR1 MDHEN and CDR2 SYDVKM. With 6 bases clipped from V and 5 bases from J, the junction kept 4 bases outside the gene matches.

This clone was seen more than once but under ten times. CDR3 sequence: CASSVGRGHNEKLFF. The CDR3 DNA reads TGTGCCAGCAGCGTAGGTCGGGGACATAATGAAAAACTGTTTTTT. V gene TRBV9 combines with J gene TRBJ1-4; D is perhaps TRBD1 (6 bases). This CDR3 contains 15 residues. In germline, CDR1 is SGDLS, CDR2 YYNGEE. Trimming took off 0 bases at V and 4 bases at J, with 10 bases between the two ends.

The table lists this clone with a count of one. This chain links TRBV9 with TRBJ2-2; 8 bases agree with TRBD1. The germline CDR1 and CDR2 sequences are SGDLS and YYNGEE. Trimming removed 4 bases from V and 6 bases from J; junction bases left unmatched: 8. The length of the CDR3 is 15 residues. CDR3 region: CASSLLDRAAGELFF. CDR3 DNA: TGTGCCAGCAGCCTCCTGGACAGGGCCGCCGGGGAGCTGTTTTTT.

This sequence joins TRBV9 and TRBJ2-3, with 7 positions matching TRBD1. The CDR3 loop spans 15 amino acids. Germline loops: CDR1 SGDLS, CDR2 YYNGEE. With 0 bases clipped from V and 4 bases from J, the junction kept 5 bases outside the gene matches. The CDR3 is CASSVEGAGADTQYF. DNA for the CDR3: TGTGCCAGCAGCGTAGAGGGGGCAGGCGCAGATACGCAGTATTTT.

This clone was seen a handful of times. The rearrangement uses TRBV6-2 or TRBV6-3 and TRBJ2-7; TRBD2 matches 13 bases. Germline CDR1 MNHEY, CDR2 SVGEGT. V gave up 7 bases and J gave up 4 bases; unmatched junction bases: 10. CDR3 size: 16 residues. The CDR3 nucleotides read TGTGCCAGCACCCCTGGGGGACTAGCGGGACTGTACGAGCAGTACTTC. It translates to CASTPGGLAGLYEQYF.

V gene TRBV9 combines with J gene TRBJ2-3; 7 bases agree with TRBD2. There are 17 residues in the CDR3. Germline loops: CDR1 SGDLS, CDR2 YYNGEE. J gave up 0 bases and V 0 bases, and 7 bases lay outside the gene matches. The CDR3 loop is CASSVGGLADSTDTQYF. CDR3 in DNA: TGTGCCAGCAGCGTAGGTGGGCTAGCGGATAGCACAGATACGCAGTATTTT. The full variable domain, completed using reference TRBV9 and TRBJ2-3, is DSGVTQTPKHLITATGQRVTLRCSPRSGDLSVYWYQQSLDQGLQFLIQYYNGEERAKGNILERFSAQQFPDLHSELNLSSLELGDSALYFCASSVGGLADSTDTQYFGPGTRLTVL.

The rearrangement uses TRBV3-1 (or the pseudogene TRBV3-2) and TRBJ2-2; D is unclear. V dropped 1 base and J dropped 8 bases, with 11 bases sitting between them. Germline CDR1 LGHDT, CDR2 YNNKEL (reference sequence). The length of the CDR3 is 14 residues. The CDR3 spells CASSQGGPQGELFF. In nucleotides, the CDR3 is TGTGCCAGCAGCCAAGGCGGCCCCCAGGGGGAGCTGTTTTTT.

The chain is built from TRBV6-5 and TRBJ2-4, with D unresolved. Germline V CDR1 and CDR2: MNHEY, SVGAGI. V was shortened by 6 bases and J by 1 base, with 10 bases between the two germline ends. The CDR3 sequence is 14 residues long. The CDR3 nucleotides are TGTGCCAGCAGCCCGGCCGGGGCCAAAAACATTCAGTACTTC. Encoded protein: CASSPAGAKNIQYF.

The V and J genes are TRBV7-9 and TRBJ2-5; tentatively, D is TRBD2 (7 bases). V was pared by 1 base and J by 6 bases, with 9 bases between. Per germline, CDR1 SEHNR and CDR2 FQNEAQ (reference sequence). The CDR3 is 13 amino acids. The chain's CDR3 is CASSLDGGQTQYF. The CDR3 region has the DNA TGTGCCAGCAGCTTAGACGGGGGGCAGACCCAGTACTTC.

The CDR3 region is CASSLQRASWEAFF. Written as DNA, the CDR3 is TGTGCCAGCAGTCTCCAAAGGGCTAGCTGGGAAGCTTTCTTT. The rearrangement links TRBV6-2 or TRBV6-3 to TRBJ1-1; no reliable D call. V dropped 5 bases and J dropped 8 bases, with 18 bases sitting between them. CDR1 and CDR2 (germline): MNHEY, SVGEGT. This CDR3 spans 14 amino acids.

The rearrangement links TRBV10-3 to TRBJ1-5, with 7 bases identical to TRBD1. Trimming at V came to 6 bases and at J to 7 bases, leaving 6 bases not matched to a gene. The CDR3 runs to 13 residues. Germline CDR1 reads ENHRY; CDR2 reads SYGVKD. The chain's CDR3 is CAIRTGEGQPQHF. As DNA, the CDR3 is TGTGCCATCAGAACAGGGGAAGGACAGCCCCAGCATTTT.

The sample holds one count of this clone. The rearrangement uses TRBV19 and TRBJ2-6; TRBD2 agrees at 8 bases. Trimming at V came to 9 bases and at J to 1 base, leaving 8 bases not matched to a gene. Looked up from germline, CDR1 is LNHDA and CDR2 is SQIVND (reference sequence). There are 16 residues in the CDR3. CDR3 DNA: TGTGCCAGCACCGGGACTAGAAGATCTGGGGCCAACGTCCTGACTTTC. Protein product: CASTGTRRSGANVLTF.